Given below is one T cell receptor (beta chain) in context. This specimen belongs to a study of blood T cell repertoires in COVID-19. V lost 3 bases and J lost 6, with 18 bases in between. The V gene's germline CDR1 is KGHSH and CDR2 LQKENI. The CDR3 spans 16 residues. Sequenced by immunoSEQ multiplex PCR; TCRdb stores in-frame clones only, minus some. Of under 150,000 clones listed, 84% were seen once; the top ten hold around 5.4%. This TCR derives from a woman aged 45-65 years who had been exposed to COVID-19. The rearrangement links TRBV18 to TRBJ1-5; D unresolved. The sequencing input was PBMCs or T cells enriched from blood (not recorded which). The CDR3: CASSPVHREVRQPQHF. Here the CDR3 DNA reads TGTGCCAGCTCACCCGTACACCGTGAAGTACGTCAGCCCCAGCATTTT.